The entry below describes one T cell receptor beta chain. The data were obtained in a study of blood T cells in healthy people across ages. The CDR3 is 14 amino acids. The V segment lost 6 bases and the J segment 9 bases; nucleotides outside the gene matches: 8. A second roughly 6 to 11 cycle PCR used barcoded and J-beta primers. TCRdb independently ran MiXCR on the 5' RACE reads; one entry per CDR3 protein. The sample holds hundreds of thousands of distinct CDR3 sequences; 58% are singletons and the top ten take about 20%. The receptor was isolated from a man aged 25-45 years in good health. Sequenced sample: blood. The chain joins TRBV12-3 or TRBV12-4 to TRBJ1-6, with TRBD1 identical over 7 bases. The CDR3 DNA follows: TGTGCCAGCAGCAGACAGGGAGTTGGTTCACCCCTCCACTTT. Its protein product is CASSRQGVGSPLHF.